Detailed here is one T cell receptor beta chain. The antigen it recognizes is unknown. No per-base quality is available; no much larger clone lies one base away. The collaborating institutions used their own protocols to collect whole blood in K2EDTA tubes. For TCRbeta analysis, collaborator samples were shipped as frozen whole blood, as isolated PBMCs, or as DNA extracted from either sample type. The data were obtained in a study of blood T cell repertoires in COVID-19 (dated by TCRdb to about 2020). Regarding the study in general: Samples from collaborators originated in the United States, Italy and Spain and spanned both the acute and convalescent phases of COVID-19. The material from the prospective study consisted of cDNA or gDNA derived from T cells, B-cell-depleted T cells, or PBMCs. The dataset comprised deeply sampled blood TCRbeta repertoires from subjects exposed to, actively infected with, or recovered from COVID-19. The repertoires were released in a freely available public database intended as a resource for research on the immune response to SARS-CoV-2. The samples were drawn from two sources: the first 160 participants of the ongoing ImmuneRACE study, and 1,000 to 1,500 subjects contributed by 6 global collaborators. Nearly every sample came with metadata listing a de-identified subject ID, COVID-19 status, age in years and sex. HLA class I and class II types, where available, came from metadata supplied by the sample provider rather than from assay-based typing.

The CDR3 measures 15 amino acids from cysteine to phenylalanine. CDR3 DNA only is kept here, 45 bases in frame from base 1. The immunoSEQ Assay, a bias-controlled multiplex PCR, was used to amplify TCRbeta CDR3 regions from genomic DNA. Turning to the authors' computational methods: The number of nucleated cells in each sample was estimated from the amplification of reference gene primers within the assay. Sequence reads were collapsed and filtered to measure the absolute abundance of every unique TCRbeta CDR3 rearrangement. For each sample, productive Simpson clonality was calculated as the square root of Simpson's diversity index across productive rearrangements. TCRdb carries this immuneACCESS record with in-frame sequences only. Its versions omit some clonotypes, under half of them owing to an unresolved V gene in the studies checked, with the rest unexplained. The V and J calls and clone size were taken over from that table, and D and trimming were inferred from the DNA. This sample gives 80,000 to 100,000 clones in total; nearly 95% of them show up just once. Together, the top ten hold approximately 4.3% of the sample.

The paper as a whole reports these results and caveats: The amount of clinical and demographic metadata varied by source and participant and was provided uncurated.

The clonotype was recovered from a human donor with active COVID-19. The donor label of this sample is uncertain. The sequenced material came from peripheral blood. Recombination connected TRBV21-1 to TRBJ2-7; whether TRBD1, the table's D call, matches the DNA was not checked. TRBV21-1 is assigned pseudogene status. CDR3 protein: CASSTRDRGPHEQYF. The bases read TGTGCCAGCAGCACCCGGGACAGGGGGCCCCACGAGCAGTACTTC.